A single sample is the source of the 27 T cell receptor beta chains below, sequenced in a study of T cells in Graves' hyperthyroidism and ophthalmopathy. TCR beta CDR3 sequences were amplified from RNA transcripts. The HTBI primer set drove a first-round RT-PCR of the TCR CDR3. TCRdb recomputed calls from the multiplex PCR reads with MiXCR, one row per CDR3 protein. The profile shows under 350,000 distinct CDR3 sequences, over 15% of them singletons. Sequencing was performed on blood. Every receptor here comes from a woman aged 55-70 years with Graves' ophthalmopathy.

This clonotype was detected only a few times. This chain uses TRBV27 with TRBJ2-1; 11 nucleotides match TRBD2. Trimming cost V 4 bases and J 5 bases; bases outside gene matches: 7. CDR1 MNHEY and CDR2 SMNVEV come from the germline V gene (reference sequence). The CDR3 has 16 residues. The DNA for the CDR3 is TGTGCCAGCAGTTGGGGGCTAGCGGGAGGTAACAATGAGCAGTTCTTC. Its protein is CASSWGLAGGNNEQFF.

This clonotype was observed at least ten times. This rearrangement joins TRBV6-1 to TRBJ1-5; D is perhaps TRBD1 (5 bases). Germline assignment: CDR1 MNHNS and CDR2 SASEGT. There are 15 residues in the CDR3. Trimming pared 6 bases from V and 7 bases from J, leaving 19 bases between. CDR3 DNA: TGTGCCAGCAGCCCCAGGAGGGGACTGAGGCAGCCCCAGCATTTT. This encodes CASSPRRGLRQPQHF.

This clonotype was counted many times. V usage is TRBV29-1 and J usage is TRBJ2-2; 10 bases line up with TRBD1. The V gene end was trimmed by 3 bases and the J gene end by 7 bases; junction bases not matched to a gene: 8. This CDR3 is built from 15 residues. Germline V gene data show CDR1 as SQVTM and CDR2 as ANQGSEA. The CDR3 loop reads CSVEAWTGGIGELFF. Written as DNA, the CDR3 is TGCAGCGTTGAGGCTTGGACAGGGGGGATCGGGGAGCTGTTTTTT.

The CDR3 nucleotides are TGTGCCTGGAGTCCCCCGGCTGACACCATATATTTT. Encoded protein: CAWSPPADTIYF. The chain is built from TRBV30 and TRBJ1-3; D remains unclear. This CDR3 contains 12 residues. Germline values: CDR1 GTSNPN, CDR2 SVGIG (reference sequence). V was cut by 2 bases and J by 8 bases, with 10 bases left in between.

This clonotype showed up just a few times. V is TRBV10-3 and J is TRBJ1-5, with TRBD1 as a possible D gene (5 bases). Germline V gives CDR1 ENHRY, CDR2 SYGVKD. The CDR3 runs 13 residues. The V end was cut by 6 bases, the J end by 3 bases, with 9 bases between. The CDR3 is CAIRQGSNQPQHF. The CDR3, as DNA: TGTGCCATCAGGCAGGGCTCCAATCAGCCCCAGCATTTT.

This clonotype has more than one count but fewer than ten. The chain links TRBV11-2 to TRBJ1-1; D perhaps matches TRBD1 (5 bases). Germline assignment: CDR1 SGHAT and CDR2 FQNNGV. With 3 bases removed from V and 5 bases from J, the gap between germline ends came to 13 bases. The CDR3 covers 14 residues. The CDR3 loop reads CASSFAGIRTEAFF. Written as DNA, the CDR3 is TGTGCCAGCAGCTTCGCAGGGATTAGAACTGAAGCTTTCTTT.

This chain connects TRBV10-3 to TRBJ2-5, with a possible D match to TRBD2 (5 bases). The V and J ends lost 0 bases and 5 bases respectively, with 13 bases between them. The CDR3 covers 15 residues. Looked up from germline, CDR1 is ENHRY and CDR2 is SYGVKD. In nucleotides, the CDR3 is TGTGCCATCAGTGAGTCATGGTCCGGCGGGGAGACCCAGTACTTC. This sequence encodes CAISESWSGGETQYF.

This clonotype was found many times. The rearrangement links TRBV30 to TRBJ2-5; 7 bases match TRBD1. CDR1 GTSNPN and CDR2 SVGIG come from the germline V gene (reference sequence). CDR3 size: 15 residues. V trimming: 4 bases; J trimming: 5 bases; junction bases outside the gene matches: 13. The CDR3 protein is CAWTNPHTGAETQYF. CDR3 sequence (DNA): TGTGCCTGGACCAACCCCCACACAGGGGCCGAGACCCAGTACTTC. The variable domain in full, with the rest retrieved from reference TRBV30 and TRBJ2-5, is SQTIHQWPATLVQPVGSPLSLECTVEGTSNPNLYWYRQAAGRGLQLLFYSVGIGQISSEVPQNLSASRPQDRQFILSSKKLLLSDSGFYLCAWTNPHTGAETQYFGPGTRLLVL.

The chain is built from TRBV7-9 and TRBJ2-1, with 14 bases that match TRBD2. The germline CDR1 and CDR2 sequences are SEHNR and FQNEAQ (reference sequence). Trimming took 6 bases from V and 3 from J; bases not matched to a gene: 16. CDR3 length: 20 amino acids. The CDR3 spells CASRTGAGTSGGPFYNEQFF. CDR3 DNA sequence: TGTGCCAGCAGGACTGGGGCTGGGACTAGCGGGGGACCCTTCTACAATGAGCAGTTCTTC.

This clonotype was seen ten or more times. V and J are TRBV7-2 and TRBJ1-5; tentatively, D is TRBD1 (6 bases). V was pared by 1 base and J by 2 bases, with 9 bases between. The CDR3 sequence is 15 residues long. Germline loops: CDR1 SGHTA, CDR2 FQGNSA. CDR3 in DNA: TGTGCCAGCAGCTTAGTCAGGGGAGGCAATCAGCCCCAGCATTTT. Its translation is CASSLVRGGNQPQHF.

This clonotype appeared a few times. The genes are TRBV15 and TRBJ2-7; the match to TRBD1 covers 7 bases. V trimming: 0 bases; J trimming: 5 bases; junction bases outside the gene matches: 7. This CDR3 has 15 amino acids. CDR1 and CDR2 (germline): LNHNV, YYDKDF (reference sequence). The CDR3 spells CATSRDPDRANEQYF. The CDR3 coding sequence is TGTGCCACCAGCAGAGATCCTGACAGGGCCAACGAGCAGTACTTC.

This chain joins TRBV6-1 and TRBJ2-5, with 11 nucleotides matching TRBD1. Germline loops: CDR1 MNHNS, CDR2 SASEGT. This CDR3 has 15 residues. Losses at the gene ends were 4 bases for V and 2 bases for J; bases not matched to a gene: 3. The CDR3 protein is CASSAWDRGQETQYF. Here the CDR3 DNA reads TGTGCCAGCAGTGCCTGGGACAGGGGGCAAGAGACCCAGTACTTC.

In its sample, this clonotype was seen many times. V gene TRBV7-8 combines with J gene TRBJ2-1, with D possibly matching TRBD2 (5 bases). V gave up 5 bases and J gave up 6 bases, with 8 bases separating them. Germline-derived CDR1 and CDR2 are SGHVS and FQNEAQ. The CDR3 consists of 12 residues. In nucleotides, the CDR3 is TGTGCCAGCAGCCCAACTAGCAATGAGCAGTTCTTC. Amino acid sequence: CASSPTSNEQFF.

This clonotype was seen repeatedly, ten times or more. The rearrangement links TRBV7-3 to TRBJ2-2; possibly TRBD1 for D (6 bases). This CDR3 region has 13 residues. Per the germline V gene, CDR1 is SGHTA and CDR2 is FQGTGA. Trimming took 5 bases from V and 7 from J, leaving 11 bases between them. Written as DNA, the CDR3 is TGTGCCAGCAGCCCCGGGACAAACGGGGAGCTGTTTTTT. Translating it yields CASSPGTNGELFF.

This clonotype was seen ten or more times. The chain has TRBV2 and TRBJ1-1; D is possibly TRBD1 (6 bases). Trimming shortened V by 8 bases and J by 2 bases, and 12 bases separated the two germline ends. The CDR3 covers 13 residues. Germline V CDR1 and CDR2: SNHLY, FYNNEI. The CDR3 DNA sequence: TGTGCCAGCTTCCGGGACATAAACACTGAAGCTTTCTTT. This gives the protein CASFRDINTEAFF.

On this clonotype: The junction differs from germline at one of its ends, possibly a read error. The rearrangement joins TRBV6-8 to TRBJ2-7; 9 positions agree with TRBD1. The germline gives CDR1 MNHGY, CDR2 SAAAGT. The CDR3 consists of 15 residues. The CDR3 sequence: CASSQASGQGYEQYF. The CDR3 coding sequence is TGCGCCAGCAGCCAAGCCTCGGGACAGGGCTACGAGCAGTACTTC.

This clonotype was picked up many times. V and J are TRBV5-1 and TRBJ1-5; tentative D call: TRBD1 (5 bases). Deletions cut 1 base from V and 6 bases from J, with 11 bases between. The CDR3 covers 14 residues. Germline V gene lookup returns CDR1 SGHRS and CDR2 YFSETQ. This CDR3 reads CASSLKGDRQPQHF. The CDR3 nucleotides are TGCGCCAGCAGCTTGAAAGGGGATCGTCAGCCCCAGCATTTT.

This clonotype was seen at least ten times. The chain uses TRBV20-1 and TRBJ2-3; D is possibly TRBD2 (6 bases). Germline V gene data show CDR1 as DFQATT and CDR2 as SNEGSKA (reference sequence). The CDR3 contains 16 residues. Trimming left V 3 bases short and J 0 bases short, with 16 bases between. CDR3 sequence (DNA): TGCAGTGCTAGTTGGGGATTAGCGGATAGCACAGATACGCAGTATTTT. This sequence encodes CSASWGLADSTDTQYF.

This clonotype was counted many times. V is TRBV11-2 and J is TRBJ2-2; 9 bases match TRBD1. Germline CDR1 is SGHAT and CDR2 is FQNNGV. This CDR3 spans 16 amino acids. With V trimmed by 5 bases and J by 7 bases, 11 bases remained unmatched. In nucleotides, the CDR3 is TGTGCCAGCAGCGCCGCCGGGACAGGGCGAAACGGGGAGCTGTTTTTT. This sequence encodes CASSAAGTGRNGELFF.

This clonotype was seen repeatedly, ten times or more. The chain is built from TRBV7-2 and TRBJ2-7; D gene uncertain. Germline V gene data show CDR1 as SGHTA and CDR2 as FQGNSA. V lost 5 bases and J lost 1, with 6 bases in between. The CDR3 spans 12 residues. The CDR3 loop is CASSRLSYEQYF. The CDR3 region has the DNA TGTGCCAGCAGCCGCTTATCCTACGAGCAGTACTTC. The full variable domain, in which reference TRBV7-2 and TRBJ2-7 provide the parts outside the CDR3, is GAGVSQSPSNKVTEKGKDVELRCDPISGHTALYWYRQSLGQGLEFLIYFQGNSAPDKSGLPSDRFSAERTGGSVSTLTIQRTQQEDSAVYLCASSRLSYEQYFGPGTRLTVT.

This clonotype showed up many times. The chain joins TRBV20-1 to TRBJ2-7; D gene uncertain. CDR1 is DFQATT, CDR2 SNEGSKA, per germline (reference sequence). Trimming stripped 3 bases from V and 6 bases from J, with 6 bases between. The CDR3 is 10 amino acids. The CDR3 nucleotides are TGCAGTGCTAGCATGGGCGAGCAGTACTTC. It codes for CSASMGEQYF.

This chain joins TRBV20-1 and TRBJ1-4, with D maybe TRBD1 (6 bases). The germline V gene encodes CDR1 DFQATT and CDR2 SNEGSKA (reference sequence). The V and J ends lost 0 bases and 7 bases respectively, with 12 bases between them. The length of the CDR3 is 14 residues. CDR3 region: CSARESQGGEKLFF. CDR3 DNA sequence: TGCAGTGCTAGAGAGTCACAGGGAGGTGAAAAACTGTTTTTT.

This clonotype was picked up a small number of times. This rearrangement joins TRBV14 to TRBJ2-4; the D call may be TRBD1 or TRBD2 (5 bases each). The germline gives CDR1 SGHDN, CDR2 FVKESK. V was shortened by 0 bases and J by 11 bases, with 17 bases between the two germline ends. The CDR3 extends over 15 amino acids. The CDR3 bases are TGTGCCAGCAGCCAAGATTGGGGACCCGGTTCTGTTCAGTACTTC. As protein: CASSQDWGPGSVQYF.

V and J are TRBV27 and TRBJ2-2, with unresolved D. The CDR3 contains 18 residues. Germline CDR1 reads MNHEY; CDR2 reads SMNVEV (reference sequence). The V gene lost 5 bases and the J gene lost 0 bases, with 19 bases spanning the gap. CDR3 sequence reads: CASSVTISRASNTGELFF. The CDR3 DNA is TGTGCCAGCAGTGTAACAATTAGTCGGGCTTCGAACACCGGGGAGCTGTTTTTT.

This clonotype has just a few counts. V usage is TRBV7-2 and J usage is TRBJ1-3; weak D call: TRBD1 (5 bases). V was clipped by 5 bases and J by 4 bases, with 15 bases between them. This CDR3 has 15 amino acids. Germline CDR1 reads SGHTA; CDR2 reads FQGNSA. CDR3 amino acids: CASSRYTGAGNTIYF. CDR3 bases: TGTGCCAGCAGCCGATATACAGGTGCCGGAAACACCATATATTTT.

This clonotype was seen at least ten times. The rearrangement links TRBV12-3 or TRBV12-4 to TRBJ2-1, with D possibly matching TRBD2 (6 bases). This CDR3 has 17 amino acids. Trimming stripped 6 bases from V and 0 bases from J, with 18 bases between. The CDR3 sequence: CASRGVSGSRSYNEQFF. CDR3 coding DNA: TGTGCCAGCAGGGGGGTGAGCGGGTCTCGCTCCTACAATGAGCAGTTCTTC.

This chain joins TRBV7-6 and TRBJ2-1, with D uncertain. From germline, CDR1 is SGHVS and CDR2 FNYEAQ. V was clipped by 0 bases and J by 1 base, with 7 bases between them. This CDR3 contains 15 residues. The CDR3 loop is CASSLAGASYNEQFF. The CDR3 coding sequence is TGTGCCAGCAGCTTAGCGGGCGCTTCCTACAATGAGCAGTTCTTC.